What follows describes a single TCR beta chain. It lacks a known antigen. No base quality information exists; no much larger clone differs at one position. These data come from a study of Graves' ophthalmopathy and Graves' hyperthyroidism (dated by TCRdb to 2016 to 2019). Turning to the overall study: Peripheral blood was collected at initial diagnosis, before any treatment. In roughly 6 hyperthyroidism patients, T-cell repertoires of thyroid tissue and blood were compared. In total, 120 to 150 blood samples were TCR-sequenced: some 40 ophthalmopathy, some 75 hyperthyroidism and some 17 hyperthyroidism-to-ophthalmopathy patients. To explore V-J signatures that separate ophthalmopathy from hyperthyroidism, a discovery set of about a hundred patients was enrolled, consisting of about 41 with ophthalmopathy and 55 to 65 with stable hyperthyroidism. The study used TCR beta repertoire signatures to distinguish Graves' ophthalmopathy from Graves' hyperthyroidism and to predict progression to ophthalmopathy. Once sampling was done, hyperthyroidism patients were given methimazole at a starting dose of 30 mg daily, while ophthalmopathy patients were given high-dose intravenous methylprednisolone. For independent validation, a separate cohort was made up of around 19 hyperthyroidism patients plus 17 patients who later progressed from hyperthyroidism to ophthalmopathy. On the study overall, not on this receptor specifically: Sample size was not statistically predetermined, and group allocation was not concealed from the investigators. Most expanded thyroid clonotypes with a frequency above 0.001 also appeared in blood, which suggests that blood repertoires may reflect the immune response in the thyroid. In validation, the model predicted ophthalmopathy progression with 70.59% sensitivity and 72.22% specificity; fewer than 15 predicted patients were CT-confirmed with GO in a median of about 6.1 months. The 13-signature model separated ophthalmopathy from stable hyperthyroidism with 85% to 90% sensitivity and less than 83% specificity in cross-validation, and 80%/75% in the test set.

The ophthalmopathy patients had moderately to severely active disease, with a Clinical Activity Score of 3 or higher, a NOSPECS grade of 4 or higher, and a disease duration of less than 3 months. Patients with other autoimmune diseases, uncontrolled infections, pregnancy or lactation were excluded. Clinical symptoms, serum thyroxine, TRAb, thyroid ultrasound and orbital computed tomography formed the basis of the diagnosis. PBMCs were isolated from around 10 ml of fresh peripheral blood by Ficoll-Paque density gradient centrifugation. Trizol reagent was used to extract the total RNA, and its quality was then checked on an Agilent 2100 Bioanalyzer. In the germline V gene, CDR1 corresponds to SGHRS and CDR2 to YFSETQ. Trimming leaves V shorter by 5 bases and J shorter by 7 bases, with the junction holding 11 bases beyond the gene matches. The CDR3 runs 16 residues from the cysteine to the phenylalanine. The read is trimmed to its CDR3 DNA, 48 bases read in frame from base 1.

TCR beta CDR3 regions were amplified from RNA transcripts for repertoire sequencing. HTBI primers and the Qiagen OneStep RT-PCR kit were used in a first-round RT-PCR, which was followed by a second-round multiplex PCR, size selection and purification. Sequencing of the libraries was carried out on an Illumina HiSeq2000 in paired-end mode with 100 bp reads. The study's own analysis went as follows. SOAPnuke was used for read processing, and reads with adapters, uncalled bases, a mean Phred below 15, or no exact constant-primer or identifier match were discarded. COPE v1.2.5 was used to merge the high-quality paired reads. Each unique nucleotide sequence was treated as a clonotype, and MiTCR v1.1 was used to align the clonotypes to the IMGT TRB V, D and J references. Analysis was restricted to V-J combinations with a frequency above 0.0001, which covered roughly 99% of repertoires. For each V-J combination, a TCR clonal expansion and chaos score was defined as F50 clonal expansion divided by the chaos observed in the TCRdist matrix. Features were reduced by Welch's t-statistics and random forest to about a dozen V-J combinations, which fed a naive Bayes classifier. The Morisita-Horn index was used to measure how similar the thyroid and blood repertoires were. TCRdb cleaned the public reads at Q25 with fastp, built clones with MiXCR and kept in-frame beta chains. Rows are combined by CDR3 protein, so each entry shows the most common genes and DNA. These V and J calls originate from TCRdb's pipeline instead of the authors' own analysis. Here the sample has 57,000 or so distinct CDR3 sequences; roughly half occur a single time. The ten largest clones represent 4.7% of the sample.

The V and J segments used are TRBV5-1 and TRBJ1-5; 11 nucleotides in the junction match TRBD1. The receptor's source is an adult woman with Graves' ophthalmopathy. The sample consisted of peripheral blood. The sequenced DNA: TGCGCCAGCAGTCGGGACGGACAGGGGGCTCGACAGCCCCAGCATTTT. It is translated as CASSRDGQGARQPQHF. Here the CDR3 is joined to the reference TRBV5-1 and TRBJ1-5 genes, and the full variable domain is: KAGVTQTPRYLIKTRGQQVTLSCSPISGHRSVSWYQQTPGQGLQFLFEYFSETQRNKGNFPGRFSGRQFSNSRSEMNVSTLELGDSALYLCASSRDGQGARQPQHFGDGTRLSIL.